This is a list of T cell receptor beta chains from one sample in a study of T cell changes during pregnancy in multiple sclerosis. Method: immunoSEQ multiplex PCR; TCRdb's copy keeps in-frame clones and lacks some. Among 65,000 to 80,000 clones listed, approximately 92% were seen once. Sequenced here: peripheral blood, sampled in the first trimester of pregnancy. The receptors shown here come from a female donor with multiple sclerosis, enrolled in a pregnancy study. Each CDR3 is given with its conserved first and last residue. A D gene is named only where the DNA matches it firmly. A clone size is listed for some rows: how often the clone was seen (once, few, many), or a class if it is expanded.

clone_size: -; cdr3_length: 16; j_call: TRBJ2-3; v_call: TRBV9; d_call: -; cdr3_nt: TGTGCCAGCGCGGTGGGGGCGGGGGCCTACACAGATACGCAGTATTTT; cdr3_aa: CASAVGAGAYTDTQYF
clone_size: -; cdr3_length: 15; j_call: TRBJ1-6; v_call: TRBV5-1; d_call: -; cdr3_nt: TGCGCCAGCAGCGAGGCGAGCTCCTATAATTCACCCCTCCACTTT; cdr3_aa: CASSEASSYNSPLHF
clone_size: -; cdr3_length: 16; j_call: TRBJ2-1; v_call: TRBV4-2; d_call: TRBD1; cdr3_nt: TGTGCCAGCAGCCTAGAGCCGGGACAGGGGCACAATGAGCAGTTCTTC; cdr3_aa: CASSLEPGQGHNEQFF
clone_size: -; cdr3_length: 15; j_call: TRBJ2-2; v_call: TRBV7-9; d_call: -; cdr3_nt: TGTGCCAGCAGCTCGACAGAGACGAACACCGGGGAGCTGTTTTTT; cdr3_aa: CASSSTETNTGELFF
clone_size: once; cdr3_length: 17; j_call: TRBJ2-7; v_call: TRBV28; d_call: -; cdr3_nt: TGTGCCAGCAGTTCTCCTGGGGGCGGGTGGAACCCCTACGAGCAGTACTTC; cdr3_aa: CASSSPGGGWNPYEQYF
clone_size: once; cdr3_length: 15; j_call: TRBJ2-5; v_call: TRBV7-2; d_call: TRBD2; cdr3_nt: TGTGCCAGCAGCCCCAACCGACTAGCGGGAGAGACCCAGTACTTC; cdr3_aa: CASSPNRLAGETQYF
clone_size: -; cdr3_length: 16; j_call: TRBJ1-1; v_call: TRBV4-3; d_call: TRBD1; cdr3_nt: TGCGCCAGCAGCCAAGATGGTAGGACAGGGGTCACTGAAGCTTTCTTT; cdr3_aa: CASSQDGRTGVTEAFF
clone_size: -; cdr3_length: 16; j_call: TRBJ2-7; v_call: TRBV28; d_call: TRBD1; cdr3_nt: TGTGCCAGCAGTTTGGTATCCGGACAGGTTACATACGAGCAGTACTTC; cdr3_aa: CASSLVSGQVTYEQYF
clone_size: -; cdr3_length: 16; j_call: TRBJ2-1; v_call: TRBV11-3; d_call: TRBD2; cdr3_nt: TGTGCCAGCAGCTCGGGACTACTGAGCTCCTACAATGAGCAGTTCTTC; cdr3_aa: CASSSGLLSSYNEQFF
clone_size: -; cdr3_length: 15; j_call: TRBJ1-1; v_call: TRBV27; d_call: TRBD1; cdr3_nt: TGTGCCAGCAGTTTACGCGGACAGGGGTGGACTGAAGCTTTCTTT; cdr3_aa: CASSLRGQGWTEAFF
clone_size: -; cdr3_length: 14; j_call: TRBJ1-2; v_call: TRBV6-5; d_call: -; cdr3_nt: TGTGCCAGCAGTTACTTGTCCTCAGGCTATGGCTACACCTTC; cdr3_aa: CASSYLSSGYGYTF
clone_size: -; cdr3_length: 14; j_call: TRBJ2-1; v_call: TRBV7-9; d_call: TRBD1; cdr3_nt: TGTGCCAGCAGCCCTTCAGGGGGTTCCAATGAGCAGTTCTTC; cdr3_aa: CASSPSGGSNEQFF
clone_size: -; cdr3_length: 12; j_call: TRBJ1-2; v_call: TRBV15; d_call: -; cdr3_nt: TGTGCCACCAGCAGAGATCTCTCTGGCTACACCTTC; cdr3_aa: CATSRDLSGYTF
clone_size: -; cdr3_length: 14; j_call: TRBJ2-2; v_call: TRBV6-1; d_call: -; cdr3_nt: TGTGCCAGCAGTCATGTTGGGGGGACCGGGGAGCTGTTTTTT; cdr3_aa: CASSHVGGTGELFF
clone_size: -; cdr3_length: 16; j_call: TRBJ2-2; v_call: TRBV7-6; d_call: TRBD2; cdr3_nt: TGTGCCAGCAGCCCGTACGGGACTAGGATTTATGGGGAGCTGTTTTTT; cdr3_aa: CASSPYGTRIYGELFF
clone_size: -; cdr3_length: 14; j_call: TRBJ1-5; v_call: TRBV6-5; d_call: -; cdr3_nt: TGTGCCAGCAGTTCTGACAGGAGCAATCAGCCCCAGCATTTT; cdr3_aa: CASSSDRSNQPQHF
clone_size: -; cdr3_length: 14; j_call: TRBJ2-7; v_call: TRBV7-2; d_call: -; cdr3_nt: TGTGCCACCAGCGGAGAAGGACTCTCCTACGAGCAGTACTTC; cdr3_aa: CATSGEGLSYEQYF
clone_size: -; cdr3_length: 15; j_call: TRBJ2-7; v_call: TRBV27; d_call: TRBD2; cdr3_nt: TGTGCCAGCAGTCCCCGACTAGCGGGAGGCAGGGAGCAGTACTTC; cdr3_aa: CASSPRLAGGREQYF
clone_size: once; cdr3_length: 18; j_call: TRBJ1-3; v_call: TRBV27; d_call: TRBD1; cdr3_nt: TGTGCCAGCAGTTTACCCGGGACAGGGGTAACGTCTGGCCACACCATATATTTT; cdr3_aa: CASSLPGTGVTSGHTIYF
clone_size: -; cdr3_length: 15; j_call: TRBJ2-1; v_call: TRBV14; d_call: -; cdr3_nt: TGTGCCAGCAGCCAAGACCCCCCGGCGCGGGGAGGGCAGTTCTTC; cdr3_aa: CASSQDPPARGGQFF
clone_size: -; cdr3_length: 16; j_call: TRBJ2-1; v_call: TRBV28; d_call: TRBD2; cdr3_nt: TGTGCCAGCAGCCCAGTCTCAGGCGGGACTATCAATGAGCAGTTCTTC; cdr3_aa: CASSPVSGGTINEQFF
clone_size: -; cdr3_length: 17; j_call: TRBJ1-2; v_call: TRBV11-2; d_call: -; cdr3_nt: TGTGCCAGCAGCTCAATTGGGATGCAGGGACTCAGCTATGGCTACACCTTC; cdr3_aa: CASSSIGMQGLSYGYTF
clone_size: -; cdr3_length: 19; j_call: TRBJ2-5; v_call: TRBV15; d_call: TRBD2; cdr3_nt: TGTGCCACCAGCAGAGGAGGGGGGCTAGCGGGAGGGCCGCGGGAGACCCAGTACTTC; cdr3_aa: CATSRGGGLAGGPRETQYF
clone_size: -; cdr3_length: 15; j_call: TRBJ1-5; v_call: TRBV5-5; d_call: TRBD1; cdr3_nt: TGTGCCAGCAGCTTGGTGGGACAGGAGAATCAGCCCCAGCATTTT; cdr3_aa: CASSLVGQENQPQHF
clone_size: -; cdr3_length: 14; j_call: TRBJ1-5; v_call: TRBV2; d_call: -; cdr3_nt: TGTGCCAGCAGTGAAGACAGGACCAATCAGCCCCAGCATTTT; cdr3_aa: CASSEDRTNQPQHF
clone_size: -; cdr3_length: 14; j_call: TRBJ2-7; v_call: TRBV15; d_call: -; cdr3_nt: TGTGCCACCAGCCTAACCGGGTCCCCCTACGAGCAGTACTTC; cdr3_aa: CATSLTGSPYEQYF
clone_size: -; cdr3_length: 15; j_call: TRBJ2-5; v_call: TRBV18; d_call: TRBD1; cdr3_nt: TGTGCCAGCTCACCCGGACAGGGGTCGCAAGAGACCCAGTACTTC; cdr3_aa: CASSPGQGSQETQYF
clone_size: -; cdr3_length: 15; j_call: TRBJ2-5; v_call: TRBV2; d_call: TRBD2; cdr3_nt: TGTGCCAGCAGTGGGTCGGGGGGCGGGAGGGGCACCCAGTACTTC; cdr3_aa: CASSGSGGGRGTQYF
clone_size: -; cdr3_length: 15; j_call: TRBJ2-1; v_call: TRBV4-2; d_call: -; cdr3_nt: TGTGCCAGCAGCCAAGAAGGGGGGGTATACAATGAGCAGTTCTTC; cdr3_aa: CASSQEGGVYNEQFF
clone_size: -; cdr3_length: 15; j_call: TRBJ2-3; v_call: TRBV6-5; d_call: -; cdr3_nt: TGTGCCAGCAGTTACGAAGACAGAGGCACAGATACGCAGTATTTT; cdr3_aa: CASSYEDRGTDTQYF
clone_size: -; cdr3_length: 17; j_call: TRBJ1-4; v_call: TRBV9; d_call: -; cdr3_nt: TGTGCCAGCAGCGTAGATATACCGGGTGCAACTAATGAAAAACTGTTTTTT; cdr3_aa: CASSVDIPGATNEKLFF
clone_size: -; cdr3_length: 13; j_call: TRBJ1-2; v_call: TRBV18; d_call: -; cdr3_nt: TGTGCCAGCTCCGACAGAATACTCTATGGCTACACCTTC; cdr3_aa: CASSDRILYGYTF
clone_size: once; cdr3_length: 13; j_call: TRBJ1-2; v_call: TRBV10-3; d_call: -; cdr3_nt: TGTGCCATCCAAGGACAGATGGACTATGGCTACACCTTC; cdr3_aa: CAIQGQMDYGYTF
clone_size: -; cdr3_length: 15; j_call: TRBJ1-5; v_call: TRBV6-1; d_call: -; cdr3_nt: TGTGCCAGCAGTGTTAAGGGGCCAAGCAATCAGCCCCAGCATTTT; cdr3_aa: CASSVKGPSNQPQHF
clone_size: -; cdr3_length: 12; j_call: TRBJ1-1; v_call: TRBV29-1; d_call: -; cdr3_nt: TGCAGCGTTGGGGCGGGGGTACGAGAAGCTTTCTTT; cdr3_aa: CSVGAGVREAFF
clone_size: few; cdr3_length: 14; j_call: TRBJ1-5; v_call: TRBV10-3; d_call: TRBD1; cdr3_nt: TGTGCCATCAGGGACACAGGGGGTCTGGAGCCCCAGCATTTT; cdr3_aa: CAIRDTGGLEPQHF
clone_size: -; cdr3_length: 16; j_call: TRBJ2-2; v_call: TRBV7-9; d_call: TRBD1; cdr3_nt: TGTGCCAGCAGCCCCTTCCGGGACAGGGGTTTCGGGGAGCTGTTTTTT; cdr3_aa: CASSPFRDRGFGELFF
clone_size: -; cdr3_length: 14; j_call: TRBJ1-1; v_call: TRBV28; d_call: TRBD1; cdr3_nt: TGTGCCAGCAGTTTCTCAGGGGGTGGCACTGAAGCTTTCTTT; cdr3_aa: CASSFSGGGTEAFF
clone_size: -; cdr3_length: 15; j_call: TRBJ2-1; v_call: TRBV19; d_call: -; cdr3_nt: TGTGCCAGTGTCCAAACCGGGGCAGGGGACAATGAGCAGTTCTTC; cdr3_aa: CASVQTGAGDNEQFF
clone_size: -; cdr3_length: 12; j_call: TRBJ2-3; v_call: TRBV25-1; d_call: -; cdr3_nt: TGTGCCAGCATGCAGGATAAAGATACGCAGTATTTT; cdr3_aa: CASMQDKDTQYF
clone_size: -; cdr3_length: 14; j_call: TRBJ2-5; v_call: TRBV2; d_call: TRBD2; cdr3_nt: TGTGCCAGCAAAGAGGCGGGGGGGGTAGAGACCCAGTACTTC; cdr3_aa: CASKEAGGVETQYF
clone_size: -; cdr3_length: 15; j_call: TRBJ2-1; v_call: TRBV6-4; d_call: TRBD2; cdr3_nt: TGTGCCAGCAGTGACTCGGGACTAGGCTCTGATGAGCAGTTCTTC; cdr3_aa: CASSDSGLGSDEQFF
clone_size: once; cdr3_length: 15; j_call: TRBJ2-3; v_call: TRBV2; d_call: -; cdr3_nt: TGTGCCATACAAGCCGGTGGCAGGGATTATTACACGCAGTATTTT; cdr3_aa: CAIQAGGRDYYTQYF
clone_size: -; cdr3_length: 17; j_call: TRBJ1-2; v_call: TRBV10-3; d_call: TRBD1; cdr3_nt: TGTGCCACCACGCGAGGACAGGGGGCCCTCATAGACTATGGCTACACCTTC; cdr3_aa: CATTRGQGALIDYGYTF
clone_size: -; cdr3_length: 11; j_call: TRBJ2-5; v_call: TRBV29-1; d_call: -; cdr3_nt: TGCAGCGCTCGGACGGGGGAGACCCAGTACTTC; cdr3_aa: CSARTGETQYF
clone_size: -; cdr3_length: 13; j_call: TRBJ2-7; v_call: TRBV27; d_call: -; cdr3_nt: TGTGCCAGCAGTCTAGGAGGACCCCGCGAGCAGTACTTC; cdr3_aa: CASSLGGPREQYF
clone_size: -; cdr3_length: 14; j_call: TRBJ1-5; v_call: TRBV6-6; d_call: TRBD1; cdr3_nt: TGTGCCAGCAGTTTCGTACAGGGGAATCAGCCCCAGCATTTT; cdr3_aa: CASSFVQGNQPQHF
clone_size: -; cdr3_length: 13; j_call: TRBJ2-4; v_call: TRBV29-1; d_call: -; cdr3_nt: TGCAGCGTTGAAGATCCGGGGGAAAACATTCAGTACTTC; cdr3_aa: CSVEDPGENIQYF
clone_size: -; cdr3_length: 15; j_call: TRBJ1-2; v_call: TRBV9; d_call: TRBD1; cdr3_nt: TGTGCCAGCAGCTCACCGGGACAGGAGATCTATGGCTACACCTTC; cdr3_aa: CASSSPGQEIYGYTF
clone_size: -; cdr3_length: 15; j_call: TRBJ1-4; v_call: TRBV7-6; d_call: TRBD1; cdr3_nt: TGTGCCAGCAGCTCCCGACAGGGAACTAATGAAAAACTGTTTTTT; cdr3_aa: CASSSRQGTNEKLFF